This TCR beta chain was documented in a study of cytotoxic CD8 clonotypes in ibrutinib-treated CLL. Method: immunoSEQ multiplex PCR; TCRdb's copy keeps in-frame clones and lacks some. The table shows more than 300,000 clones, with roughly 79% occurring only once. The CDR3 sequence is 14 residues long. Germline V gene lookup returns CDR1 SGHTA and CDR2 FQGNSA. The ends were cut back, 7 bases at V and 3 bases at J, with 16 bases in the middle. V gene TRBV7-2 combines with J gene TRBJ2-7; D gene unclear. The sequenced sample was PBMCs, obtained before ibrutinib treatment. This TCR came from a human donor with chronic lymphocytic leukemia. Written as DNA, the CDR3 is TGTGCCAGCAAGAGGACCCCCTGGGGCTACGAGCAGTACTTC. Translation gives CASKRTPWGYEQYF. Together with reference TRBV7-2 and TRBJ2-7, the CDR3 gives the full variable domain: GAGVSQSPSNKVTEKGKDVELRCDPISGHTALYWYRQSLGQGLEFLIYFQGNSAPDKSGLPSDRFSAERTGGSVSTLTIQRTQQEDSAVYLCASKRTPWGYEQYFGPGTRLTVT.